Shown below are 20 T cell receptor beta chains from a single sample sequenced in a study of early T cells in non-severe SARS-CoV-2 infection. TCRdb itself ran the 5' RACE reads through MiXCR, one entry per CDR3 protein. The sample has some 56,000 distinct CDR3 sequences; over 9.5% are singletons. Sequencing was carried out using whole blood. These receptors all come from an adult who was a healthcare worker with PCR-confirmed SARS-CoV-2 infection or an uninfected control (not recorded which).

V is TRBV9 and J is TRBJ1-6; unclear D gene. Trimming removed 3 bases from V and 0 bases from J, with 13 bases in between. From germline, CDR1 is SGDLS and CDR2 YYNGEE. This CDR3 has 17 residues. As DNA, the CDR3 is TGTGCCAGCAGCGGTTACAGCGAGCTCTCCTATAATTCACCCCTCCACTTT. Translated: CASSGYSELSYNSPLHF. The full variable domain, in which reference TRBV9 and TRBJ1-6 provide the parts outside the CDR3, is DSGVTQTPKHLITATGQRVTLRCSPRSGDLSVYWYQQSLDQGLQFLIQYYNGEERAKGNILERFSAQQFPDLHSELNLSSLELGDSALYFCASSGYSELSYNSPLHFGNGTRLTVT.

The chain has TRBV29-1 and TRBJ2-1; maybe TRBD2 (6 bases). Trimming removed 6 bases at V and 6 bases at J, with 15 bases between. The CDR3 covers 13 residues. The germline CDR1 and CDR2 sequences are SQVTM and ANQGSEA. CDR3: CSVGLSPLNEQFF. CDR3 nucleotide sequence: TGCAGCGTAGGACTATCCCCCCTCAATGAGCAGTTCTTC.

This clonotype has ten or more counts. The rearrangement joins TRBV6-2 or TRBV6-3 to TRBJ2-7; 9 bases map to TRBD1. V trimming: 8 bases; J trimming: 3 bases; junction bases outside the gene matches: 5. This CDR3 has 13 amino acids. Germline V CDR1 and CDR2: MNHEY, SVGEGT. CDR3 sequence (DNA): TGTGCCAGCTGGACAGGGGAGAGCTACGAGCAGTACTTC. Translation gives CASWTGESYEQYF.

This clonotype was counted many times. The chain uses TRBV20-1 and TRBJ2-7, with TRBD2 matching 7 bases. CDR3 length equals 14 residues. Trimming at V came to 0 bases and at J to 0 bases, leaving 2 bases not matched to a gene. Germline values: CDR1 DFQATT, CDR2 SNEGSKA (reference sequence). The CDR3 DNA sequence: TGCAGTGCTAGAGATGGCGGGGGCTCCTACGAGCAGTACTTC. As protein: CSARDGGGSYEQYF.

The genes are TRBV10-3 and TRBJ1-1; D uncertain. This CDR3 spans 12 amino acids. Trimming pared 6 bases from V and 4 bases from J, leaving 9 bases between. Germline assignment: CDR1 ENHRY and CDR2 SYGVKD. The CDR3 spells CAIRMDGTEAFF. The CDR3 DNA follows: TGTGCCATCAGGATGGACGGCACTGAAGCTTTCTTT.

This clonotype has ten or more counts. J is TRBJ2-1 and V is TRBV27, with unresolved D. Germline loops: CDR1 MNHEY, CDR2 SMNVEV (reference sequence). The CDR3 loop spans 15 amino acids. The V and J ends lost 7 bases and 0 bases respectively, with 13 bases between them. The CDR3 loop reads CASTNDSFSYNEQFF. The CDR3 DNA is TGTGCCAGCACCAACGACTCGTTCTCCTACAATGAGCAGTTCTTC.

This clonotype was detected many times. The chain recombines TRBV11-2 with TRBJ1-5; tentative D call: TRBD1 (5 bases). The CDR3 loop spans 15 amino acids. CDR1 and CDR2 from the germline V gene are SGHAT and FQNNGV. Between the trimmed V and J ends, which lost 5 bases and 5 bases, there was a span of 16 bases. The CDR3 protein is CASSPGWQGDQPQHF. CDR3 nucleotides: TGTGCCAGCAGCCCCGGTTGGCAGGGAGATCAGCCCCAGCATTTT.

There are many counts of this clonotype. This chain uses TRBV18 with TRBJ1-2; weak D call: TRBD1 (5 bases). V lost 3 bases, J lost 3 bases, and 11 bases lay in between. Germline V lookup: CDR1 KGHSH, CDR2 LQKENI. The CDR3 contains 14 residues. The CDR3 reads CASSPTPQDYGYTF. CDR3 nucleotides: TGTGCCAGCTCACCCACGCCACAGGACTATGGCTACACCTTC. Drawing the rest from reference TRBV18 and TRBJ1-2, the complete variable domain is NAGVMQNPRHLVRRRGQEARLRCSPMKGHSHVYWYRQLPEEGLKFMVYLQKENIIDESGMPKERFSAEFPKEGPSILRIQQVVRGDSAAYFCASSPTPQDYGYTFGSGTRLTVV.

This clonotype was seen a few times. This chain links TRBV13 with TRBJ1-2; 8 bases fit TRBD1. The CDR3 sequence is 16 residues long. With V trimmed by 1 base and J by 0 bases, 4 bases remained unmatched. Germline CDR1 PRHDT, CDR2 FYEKMQ (reference sequence). The CDR3 is CASSLATGGANYGYTF. CDR3 in DNA: TGTGCCAGCAGCTTAGCCACAGGGGGGGCTAACTATGGCTACACCTTC. Based on the CDR3 plus reference TRBV13 and TRBJ1-2, the full variable domain is AAGVIQSPRHLIKEKRETATLKCYPIPRHDTVYWYQQGPGQDPQFLISFYEKMQSDKGSIPDRFSAQQFSDYHSELNMSSLELGDSALYFCASSLATGGANYGYTFGSGTRLTVV.

Concerning this clonotype: Just one base apart from a much larger clone, this may be a read error. The conserved phenylalanine or tryptophan is not found at the CDR3 terminus, so this likely reflects a read error. This chain uses TRBV7-9 with TRBJ2-5, with D perhaps assigned TRBD1 or TRBD2 (5 bases each). This CDR3 is 16 amino acids long. V was shortened by 4 bases and J by 2 bases, with 17 bases between the two germline ends. Looked up from germline, CDR1 is SEHNR and CDR2 is FQNEAQ (reference sequence). The CDR3 region is CASSSGRGDLQETQYL. The CDR3 DNA is TGTGCCAGCAGCTCGGGAAGAGGGGATCTACAAGAGACCCAGTACTTG.

In this sample, this clonotype turned up a few times. The rearrangement uses TRBV6-1 and TRBJ2-7; a possible D gene is TRBD2 (6 bases). The CDR3 runs 14 residues. Per germline, CDR1 MNHNS and CDR2 SASEGT. Trimming stripped 2 bases from V and 2 bases from J, with 10 bases between. The DNA of the CDR3 is TGTGCCAGCAGTGAATCGGGGGTTACCTACGAGCAGTACTTC. Protein: CASSESGVTYEQYF.

This clonotype showed up many times. The chain is built from TRBV28 and TRBJ2-1, with TRBD2 matching over 10 bases. Germline V gene sequence: CDR1 MDHEN, CDR2 SYDVKM. Losses at the gene ends were 3 bases for V and 6 bases for J; bases not matched to a gene: 8. CDR3 length equals 16 residues. The CDR3: CASSFLPSGSPNEQFF. Here the CDR3 DNA reads TGTGCCAGCAGTTTCTTGCCTAGCGGGAGTCCCAATGAGCAGTTCTTC.

The CDR3 DNA follows: TGTGCCAGCATTAGCGGGAGTATTACGACAGATACGCAGTATTTT. Protein sequence: CASISGSITTDTQYF. The chain combines TRBV6-2 or TRBV6-3 with TRBJ2-3, with 9 bases matching TRBD2. The germline CDR1 and CDR2 sequences are MNHEY and SVGEGT. V lost 7 bases and J lost 3; bases outside the gene matches: 8. This CDR3 spans 15 amino acids.

The chain has TRBV6-6 and TRBJ2-5; 14 nucleotides align to TRBD2. Losses at the gene ends were 2 bases for V and 5 bases for J; bases not matched to a gene: 10. Germline loops: CDR1 MNHNY, CDR2 SVGAGI (reference sequence). The CDR3 sequence is 18 residues long. The CDR3, as DNA: TGTGCCAGCAGTTACGCATACGGGACTAGCGGGAGTCTGGAGACCCAGTACTTC. Amino acid sequence: CASSYAYGTSGSLETQYF.

This clonotype was seen ten or more times. The chain uses TRBV7-9 and TRBJ2-3; TRBD2 might be the D (6 bases). Germline loops: CDR1 SEHNR, CDR2 FQNEAQ (reference sequence). V lost 7 bases to trimming and J lost 0 bases, with 11 bases between them. This CDR3 has 14 residues. The CDR3 reads CASTIAASTDTQYF. CDR3 nucleotides: TGTGCCAGCACCATAGCGGCTAGCACAGATACGCAGTATTTT. Drawing the rest from reference TRBV7-9 and TRBJ2-3, the complete variable domain is DTGVSQNPRHKITKRGQNVTFRCDPISEHNRLYWYRQTLGQGPEFLTYFQNEAQLEKSRLLSDRFSAERPKGSFSTLEIQRTEQGDSAMYLCASTIAASTDTQYFGPGTRLTVL.

This rearrangement joins TRBV11-3 to TRBJ2-5, with 8 nucleotides matching TRBD2. There are 15 residues in the CDR3. Looked up from germline, CDR1 is SGHNT and CDR2 is YENEEA. V lost 6 bases, J lost 5 bases, and 11 bases stayed unmatched. CDR3 in amino acids: CASSKREHGSETQYF. In DNA, the CDR3 is TGTGCCAGCAGTAAGCGGGAGCACGGTTCTGAGACCCAGTACTTC.

This clonotype appeared a few times. This chain uses TRBV7-2 with TRBJ2-2, with D hard to call. V dropped 5 bases and J dropped 6 bases, with 10 bases sitting between them. This CDR3 spans 13 amino acids. Germline values: CDR1 SGHTA, CDR2 FQGNSA. The CDR3 reads CASSPYKAGELFF. Written as DNA, the CDR3 is TGTGCCAGCAGCCCCTACAAGGCCGGGGAGCTGTTTTTT.

The J gene is TRBJ1-2, the V gene TRBV9, with D uncertain. CDR1 is SGDLS and CDR2 is YYNGEE in the germline V gene. This CDR3 spans 15 amino acids. V was trimmed by 6 bases and J by 4 bases, leaving 19 bases between them. This CDR3 reads CASTFTGISTYGYTF. Here the CDR3 DNA reads TGTGCCAGCACCTTTACGGGCATCTCTACCTATGGCTACACCTTC.

This clonotype has more than one count but fewer than ten. The genes are TRBV7-2 and TRBJ2-5; unclear D gene. The CDR3 is 11 amino acids. Looked up from germline, CDR1 is SGHTA and CDR2 is FQGNSA. V gave up 8 bases and J gave up 5 bases, with 9 bases separating them. The DNA of the CDR3 is TGTGCCAGCGTCCGGGCGGAGACCCAGTACTTC. This gives the protein CASVRAETQYF.

This clonotype occurred many times. V and J are TRBV7-3 and TRBJ2-5, with no clear D. V was trimmed by 2 bases and J by 3 bases, leaving 10 bases between them. Germline V gene sequence: CDR1 SGHTA, CDR2 FQGTGA. CDR3 length: 14 amino acids. CDR3 in amino acids: CASSLYGNKETQYF. CDR3 bases: TGTGCCAGCAGCTTATACGGCAACAAAGAGACCCAGTACTTC.